Here is one TCR beta chain with its context. Its specificity is unknown. Germline V lookup: CDR1 SNHLY, CDR2 FYNNEI. The CDR3 contains 13 residues. Trimming took 10 bases from V and 2 from J; bases not matched to a gene: 6. The entry originates in a study of T cell responses to AZD1222 COVID-19 vaccine. Study-level findings and limits: In the spike-specific TCR repertoire, nearly half reportedly target unmutated variant regions.

Sequenced by immunoSEQ multiplex PCR; TCRdb stores in-frame clones only, minus some. Of 98,000 or so clones in the sample, roughly 90% were seen once. Sequenced here: peripheral blood, sampled on day 0 of MenACWY control vaccination. The sequence came from an adult in good health. The chain combines TRBV2 with TRBJ1-2; 8 bases agree with TRBD1. The CDR3, as DNA: TGTGCCACCGACAGGGGCAAGAACTATGGCTACACCTTC. This encodes CATDRGKNYGYTF.